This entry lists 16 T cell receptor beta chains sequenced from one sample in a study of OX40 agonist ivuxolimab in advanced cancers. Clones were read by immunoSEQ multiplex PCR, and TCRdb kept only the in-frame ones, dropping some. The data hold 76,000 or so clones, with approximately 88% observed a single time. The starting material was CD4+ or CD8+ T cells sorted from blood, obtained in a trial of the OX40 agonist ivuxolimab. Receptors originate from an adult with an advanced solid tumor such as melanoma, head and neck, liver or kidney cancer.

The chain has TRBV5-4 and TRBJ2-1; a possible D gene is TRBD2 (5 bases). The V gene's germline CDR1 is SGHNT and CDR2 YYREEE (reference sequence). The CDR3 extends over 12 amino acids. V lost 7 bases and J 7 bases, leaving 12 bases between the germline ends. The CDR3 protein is CASGLVSNEQFF. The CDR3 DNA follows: TGTGCCAGCGGACTCGTTAGTAATGAGCAGTTCTTC.

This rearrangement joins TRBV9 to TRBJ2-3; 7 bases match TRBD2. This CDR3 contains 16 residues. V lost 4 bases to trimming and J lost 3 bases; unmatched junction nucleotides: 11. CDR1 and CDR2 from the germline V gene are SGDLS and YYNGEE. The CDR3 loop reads CASSSSSGAHTDTQYF. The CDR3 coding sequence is TGTGCCAGCAGCTCGAGCAGCGGGGCGCATACAGATACGCAGTATTTT.

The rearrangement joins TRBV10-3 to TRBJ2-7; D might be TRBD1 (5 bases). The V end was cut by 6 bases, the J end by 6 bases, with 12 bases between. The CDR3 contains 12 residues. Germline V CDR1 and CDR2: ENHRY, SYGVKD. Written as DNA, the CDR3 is TGTGCCATCAGCCCCTCTAGGGGCGAGCAGTACTTC. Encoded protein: CAISPSRGEQYF.

The CDR3 coding sequence is TGTGCCTGGAGTGAACAGGCAGATACGCAGTATTTT. Its translation: CAWSEQADTQYF. The chain recombines TRBV30 with TRBJ2-3; weak D call: TRBD1 (5 bases). The CDR3 length is 12 residues. Looked up from germline, CDR1 is GTSNPN and CDR2 is SVGIG (reference sequence). The V gene lost 1 base and the J gene lost 4 bases, with 6 bases spanning the gap.

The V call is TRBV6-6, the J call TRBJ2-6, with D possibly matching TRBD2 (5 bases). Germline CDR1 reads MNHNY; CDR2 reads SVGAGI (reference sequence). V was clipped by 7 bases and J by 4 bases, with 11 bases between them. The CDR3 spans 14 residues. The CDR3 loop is CASIEGAGANVLTF. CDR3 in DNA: TGTGCCAGCATCGAGGGAGCCGGGGCCAACGTCCTGACTTTC.

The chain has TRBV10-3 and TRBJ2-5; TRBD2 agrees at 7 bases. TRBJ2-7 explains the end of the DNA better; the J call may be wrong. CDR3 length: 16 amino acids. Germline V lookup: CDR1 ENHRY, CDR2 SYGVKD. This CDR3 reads CAISESGDSGAYEQYF. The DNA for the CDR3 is TGTGCCATCAGTGAGTCTGGTGACAGCGGGGCCTACGAGCAGTACTTC.

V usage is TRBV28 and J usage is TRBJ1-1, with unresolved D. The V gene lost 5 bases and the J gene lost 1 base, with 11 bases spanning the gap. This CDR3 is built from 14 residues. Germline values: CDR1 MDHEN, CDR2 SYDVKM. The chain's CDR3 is CASSPLEGNTEAFF. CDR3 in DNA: TGTGCCAGCAGTCCCCTCGAGGGGAACACTGAAGCTTTCTTT.

CDR3: CASSLENGNNSPLHF. The CDR3 DNA reads as TGTGCCAGCAGCTTAGAAAACGGCAATAATTCACCCCTCCACTTT. The V and J genes are TRBV7-2 and TRBJ1-6; D not resolved. CDR3 length: 15 amino acids. The germline V gene has CDR1 SGHTA and CDR2 FQGNSA. The V end was cut by 1 base, the J end by 5 bases, with 9 bases between.

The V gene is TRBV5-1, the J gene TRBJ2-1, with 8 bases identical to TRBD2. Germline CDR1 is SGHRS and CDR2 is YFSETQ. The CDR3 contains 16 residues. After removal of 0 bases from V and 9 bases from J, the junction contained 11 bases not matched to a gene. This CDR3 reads CASSLEFSGKLTEQFF. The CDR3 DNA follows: TGCGCCAGCAGCTTGGAATTTAGCGGGAAGCTCACTGAGCAGTTCTTC.

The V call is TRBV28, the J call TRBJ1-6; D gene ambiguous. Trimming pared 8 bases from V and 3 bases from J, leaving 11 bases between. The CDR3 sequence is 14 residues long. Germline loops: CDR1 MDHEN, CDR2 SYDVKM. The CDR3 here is CASQLTGYNSPLHF. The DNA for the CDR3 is TGTGCCAGCCAACTGACCGGCTATAATTCACCCCTCCACTTT. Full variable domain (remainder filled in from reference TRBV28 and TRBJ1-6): DVKVTQSSRYLVKRTGEKVFLECVQDMDHENMFWYRQDPGLGLRLIYFSYDVKMKEKGDIPEGYSVSREKKERFSLILESASTNQTSMYLCASQLTGYNSPLHFGNGTRLTVT.

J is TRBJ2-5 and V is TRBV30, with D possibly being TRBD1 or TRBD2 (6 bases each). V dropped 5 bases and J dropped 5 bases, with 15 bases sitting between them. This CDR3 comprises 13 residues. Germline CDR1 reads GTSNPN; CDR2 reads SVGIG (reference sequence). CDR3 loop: CAWEGGDWETQYF. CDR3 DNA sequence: TGTGCCTGGGAGGGGGGTGACTGGGAGACCCAGTACTTC.

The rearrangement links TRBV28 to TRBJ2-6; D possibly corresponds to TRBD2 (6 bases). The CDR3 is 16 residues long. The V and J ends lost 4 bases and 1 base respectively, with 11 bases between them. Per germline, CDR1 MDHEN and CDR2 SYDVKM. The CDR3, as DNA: TGTGCCAGCAGTTACGGGGAGGAATCTGGGGCCAACGTCCTGACTTTC. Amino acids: CASSYGEESGANVLTF.

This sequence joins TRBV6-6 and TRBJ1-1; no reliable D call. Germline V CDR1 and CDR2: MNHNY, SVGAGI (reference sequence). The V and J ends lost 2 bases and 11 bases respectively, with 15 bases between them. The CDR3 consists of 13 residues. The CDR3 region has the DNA TGTGCCAGCAGTTACCCGCAGGCTCTTTGGGCTTTCTTT. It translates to CASSYPQALWAFF.

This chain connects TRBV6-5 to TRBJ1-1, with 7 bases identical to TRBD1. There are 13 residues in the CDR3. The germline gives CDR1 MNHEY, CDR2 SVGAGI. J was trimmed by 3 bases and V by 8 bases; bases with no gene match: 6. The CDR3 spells CASRVQGDTEAFF. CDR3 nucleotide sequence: TGTGCCAGCCGCGTTCAGGGGGACACTGAAGCTTTCTTT.

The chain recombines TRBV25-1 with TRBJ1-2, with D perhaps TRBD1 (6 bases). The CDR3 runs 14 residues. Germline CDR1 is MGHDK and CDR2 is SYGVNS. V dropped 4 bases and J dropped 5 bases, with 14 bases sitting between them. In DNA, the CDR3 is TGTGCCAGCAGTGGGCCAGGGGCCGGGTATGGCTACACCTTC. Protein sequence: CASSGPGAGYGYTF.

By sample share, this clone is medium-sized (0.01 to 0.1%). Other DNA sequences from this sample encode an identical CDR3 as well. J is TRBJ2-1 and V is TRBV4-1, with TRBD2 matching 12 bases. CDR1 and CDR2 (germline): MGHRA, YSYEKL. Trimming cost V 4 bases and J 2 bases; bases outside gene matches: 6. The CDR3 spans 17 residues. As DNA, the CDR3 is TGCGCCAGCAGCCCGGGGGCTAGCGGGAGGGCCTACAATGAGCAGTTCTTC. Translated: CASSPGASGRAYNEQFF.